The next 14 T cell receptor beta chains were all read from a single sample in a study of blood T cells in healthy people across ages. Next came a second PCR, run for about 6 to 12 cycles, which used a sample-barcoded 5' primer along with a J-beta primer mix. Each CDR3 protein gets one entry after TCRdb re-called the 5' RACE reads with MiXCR. Of around 2 million distinct CDR3 sequences listed, 35% to 50% are singletons. The sample taken for sequencing was blood. The receptors come from a human donor in good health.

This clonotype has more than one count but fewer than ten. The chain is built from TRBV7-2 and TRBJ2-7; TRBD1 matches 11 bases. V shed 0 bases and J 3 bases; nucleotides not matched to a gene: 4. Germline loops: CDR1 SGHTA, CDR2 FQGNSA. The CDR3 has 16 amino acids. As DNA, the CDR3 is TGTGCCAGCAGCTTAGCAGGGGGGACAGGGGGCTACGAGCAGTACTTC. Protein: CASSLAGGTGGYEQYF.

V is TRBV24-1 and J is TRBJ2-1, with 7 positions matching TRBD2. The V gene end was trimmed by 3 bases and the J gene end by 7 bases; junction bases not matched to a gene: 5. Germline V CDR1 and CDR2: KGHDR, SFDVKD. This CDR3 is built from 14 residues. CDR3 region: CATSDPGTINEQFF. CDR3 in DNA: TGTGCCACCAGTGATCCGGGGACTATTAATGAGCAGTTCTTC.

The V call is TRBV20-1, the J call TRBJ1-2; TRBD1 might be the D (6 bases). The germline V gene has CDR1 DFQATT and CDR2 SNEGSKA (reference sequence). V was pared by 3 bases and J by 4 bases, with 9 bases between. The CDR3 length is 12 residues. The CDR3 nucleotides read TGCAGTGCTAGGGGGGGGGCCTATGGCTACACCTTC. It is translated as CSARGGAYGYTF.

The J gene is TRBJ1-5, the V gene TRBV6-6, with no clear D. Germline V gene sequence: CDR1 MNHNY, CDR2 SVGAGI (reference sequence). The CDR3 consists of 14 residues. V lost 5 bases and J lost 9, with 17 bases in between. CDR3 in amino acids: CASSRPEPLGPQHF. The CDR3 DNA follows: TGTGCCAGCAGTCGCCCAGAGCCCCTGGGGCCCCAGCATTTT.

Of note for this clonotype: A read error may account for a junction end that differs from germline. The genes are TRBV5-1 and TRBJ1-6; 10 bases map to TRBD1. CDR1 SGHRS and CDR2 YFSETQ come from the germline V gene. This CDR3 spans 16 amino acids. CDR3 sequence: CASSLEGQGMGSPLHF. Written as DNA, the CDR3 is TGCGCTAGCAGCTTGGAGGGACAGGGGATGGGTTCACCCCTCCACTTT.

This chain joins TRBV24-1 and TRBJ1-2, with TRBD1 matching 8 bases. Germline values: CDR1 KGHDR, CDR2 SFDVKD. With 3 bases clipped from V and 4 bases from J, the junction kept 3 bases outside the gene matches. The CDR3 covers 14 residues. CDR3 bases: TGTGCCACCAGTGATCACGGGACAGGCTATGGCTACACCTTC. Amino acid sequence: CATSDHGTGYGYTF.

This clonotype appeared once. This chain joins TRBV4-2 and TRBJ1-2; TRBD1 is a possible D gene (5 bases). Germline CDR1 LGHNA, CDR2 YNFKEQ. The CDR3 contains 15 residues. The V gene lost 1 base and the J gene lost 1 base, with 10 bases spanning the gap. CDR3 in amino acids: CASSQASGFNYGYTF. Written as DNA, the CDR3 is TGTGCCAGCAGCCAAGCCTCAGGGTTTAACTATGGCTACACCTTC.

The rearrangement links TRBV5-1 to TRBJ2-1, with D maybe TRBD1 (6 bases). Trimming removed 0 bases from V and 2 bases from J, with 12 bases in between. The CDR3 is 16 amino acids. From germline, CDR1 is SGHRS and CDR2 YFSETQ. CDR3 DNA sequence: TGCGCCAGCAGCTTGGCCTCAGGGGCTACCTACAATGAGCAGTTCTTC. The encoded protein is CASSLASGATYNEQFF.

This clonotype turned up a few times. The V call is TRBV24-1, the J call TRBJ2-3, with unresolved D. Germline V gene sequence: CDR1 KGHDR, CDR2 SFDVKD. The ends were cut back, 2 bases at V and 1 base at J, with 12 bases in the middle. The CDR3 contains 16 residues. CDR3 in DNA: TGTGCCACCAGTGATTACTTGAAGAGTGGCACAGATACGCAGTATTTT. Its protein is CATSDYLKSGTDTQYF.

This clonotype was picked up many times. The rearrangement links TRBV29-1 to TRBJ2-4; D is unclear. CDR3 size: 14 residues. Between the trimmed V and J ends, which lost 5 bases and 0 bases, there was a span of 11 bases. The germline gives CDR1 SQVTM, CDR2 ANQGSEA. CDR3 residues: CSVTAILAKNIQYF. The CDR3 bases are TGCAGCGTTACGGCAATCTTAGCCAAAAACATTCAGTACTTC.

The rearrangement joins TRBV7-8 to TRBJ1-5; 9 nucleotides match TRBD1. The germline V gene encodes CDR1 SGHVS and CDR2 FQNEAQ. This CDR3 is 16 amino acids long. V trimming: 2 bases; J trimming: 4 bases; junction bases outside the gene matches: 6. CDR3 in amino acids: CASSLRQGGLNQPQHF. In DNA form, the CDR3 reads TGTGCCAGCAGCTTAAGACAGGGGGGCCTTAATCAGCCCCAGCATTTT. Full variable domain (missing parts from reference TRBV7-8 and TRBJ1-5): GAGVSQSPRYKVAKRGQDVALRCDPISGHVSLFWYQQALGQGPEFLTYFQNEAQLDKSGLPSDRFFAERPEGSVSTLKIQRTQQEDSAVYLCASSLRQGGLNQPQHFGDGTRLSIL.

This clonotype was picked up a small number of times. The chain combines TRBV4-2 with TRBJ1-1; D possibly corresponds to TRBD1 (5 bases). Per germline, CDR1 LGHNA and CDR2 YNFKEQ. V was shortened by 5 bases and J by 7 bases, with 17 bases between the two germline ends. This CDR3 has 14 amino acids. CDR3 sequence (DNA): TGTGCCAGCAGCAGGGGCTCCCGGGGCGGTGAAGCTTTCTTT. Protein sequence: CASSRGSRGGEAFF.

V usage is TRBV7-2 and J usage is TRBJ2-4, with no clear D. The DNA end is more similar to TRBJ2-7, so the J call may be wrong. The V gene's germline CDR1 is SGHTA and CDR2 FQGNSA. This CDR3 has 15 amino acids. Here the CDR3 reads CASSLASGTLYEQYF. The CDR3 DNA sequence: TGTGCCAGCAGCTTAGCGTCGGGCACCCTTTACGAGCAGTACTTC.

The chain links TRBV12-3 or TRBV12-4 to TRBJ2-1; the D is unclear. Trimming shortened V by 6 bases and J by 5 bases, and 20 bases separated the two germline ends. The CDR3 is 16 residues long. CDR3 DNA sequence: TGTGCCAGCAGAAAACGGGTACCAGCCCCAAACAATGAGCAGTTCTTC. Translating it yields CASRKRVPAPNNEQFF.